These 26 T cell receptor beta chains were all obtained from the same sample, sequenced in a study of T-cell memory formation after mild COVID-19. Each CDR3 protein is one row after TCRdb ran MiXCR on the 5' RACE reads. The sample records about 430,000 distinct CDR3 sequences, more than 15% being singletons. Sequencing used PBMCs or a T cell subset sorted from them (not recorded which). The receptors originated from a man aged 18 to 35 who had mild COVID-19 (a few samples of this study predate the infection). Cell type and time point are not known.

The CDR3 spells CASNDGEGNIQYF. In DNA form, the CDR3 reads TGTGCCAGCAACGACGGGGAGGGTAACATTCAGTACTTC. This chain joins TRBV6-2 or TRBV6-3 and TRBJ2-4, with TRBD2 matching 7 bases. This CDR3 comprises 13 residues. CDR1 is MNHEY and CDR2 is SVGEGT in the germline V gene. The ends lost 7 bases at V and 7 bases at J; junction bases unmatched: 7.

The CDR3 DNA sequence: TGTGCCAGCAGTTACGGTGGGGGACTAGCGGGGTACACCGGGGAGCTGTTTTTT. Its translation: CASSYGGGLAGYTGELFF. The rearrangement links TRBV6-5 to TRBJ2-2; TRBD2 matches 13 bases. CDR1 is MNHEY and CDR2 is SVGAGI in the germline V gene. CDR3 length: 18 residues. The J segment lost 3 bases and the V segment lost 2 bases, leaving 6 bases of the junction unmatched.

This clonotype has just a few counts. This chain joins TRBV7-2 and TRBJ2-5; 9 bases are a match to TRBD2. This CDR3 is 15 amino acids long. Trimming at V came to 3 bases and at J to 2 bases, leaving 4 bases not matched to a gene. Per germline, CDR1 SGHTA and CDR2 FQGNSA. In nucleotides, the CDR3 is TGTGCCAGCAGCTTTCAGCGGGGGGAGCAAGAGACCCAGTACTTC. Translation gives CASSFQRGEQETQYF.

Many counts were recorded for this clonotype. The rearrangement joins TRBV4-1 to TRBJ2-3; 8 bases agree with TRBD2. The ends lost 1 base at V and 1 base at J; junction bases unmatched: 4. Germline V gene lookup returns CDR1 MGHRA and CDR2 YSYEKL. The CDR3 extends over 16 amino acids. Here the CDR3 reads CASSQGMTSGTDTQYF. The CDR3 nucleotides read TGCGCCAGCAGCCAAGGCATGACTAGCGGCACAGATACGCAGTATTTT.

The genes are TRBV29-1 and TRBJ2-1, with TRBD2 matching 11 bases. The junction had 1 base not matched to a gene; V was cut back by 1 base and J by 5 bases. The germline V gene has CDR1 SQVTM and CDR2 ANQGSEA. This CDR3 has 14 residues. As DNA, the CDR3 is TGCAGCGTTGAAGGACTAGCGGGGAACAATGAGCAGTTCTTC. Its translation: CSVEGLAGNNEQFF.

The V gene is TRBV5-1, the J gene TRBJ1-1; no definite D call. Germline V gene sequence: CDR1 SGHRS, CDR2 YFSETQ. V was trimmed by 4 bases and J by 4 bases, leaving 14 bases between them. This CDR3 has 14 amino acids. CDR3 region: CASSLSWETTEAFF. The CDR3 coding sequence is TGCGCCAGCAGCCTGTCGTGGGAGACCACTGAAGCTTTCTTT. Using reference TRBV5-1 and TRBJ1-1 for the parts outside the CDR3, the full variable domain is KAGVTQTPRYLIKTRGQQVTLSCSPISGHRSVSWYQQTPGQGLQFLFEYFSETQRNKGNFPGRFSGRQFSNSRSEMNVSTLELGDSALYLCASSLSWETTEAFFGQGTRLTVV.

The chain recombines TRBV6-5 with TRBJ1-1; TRBD1 might be the D (5 bases). This CDR3 is built from 14 residues. V was cut by 5 bases and J by 5 bases, with 15 bases left in between. Looked up from germline, CDR1 is MNHEY and CDR2 is SVGAGI. The CDR3 DNA is TGTGCCAGCAGTCCGACGGGGCGCGTGACTGAAGCTTTCTTT. This encodes CASSPTGRVTEAFF.

This clonotype has a handful of counts. V is TRBV5-1 and J is TRBJ2-1; D is unclear. The CDR3 runs 16 residues. The germline V gene has CDR1 SGHRS and CDR2 YFSETQ. V shed 4 bases and J shed 5 bases, with 19 bases lying between them. The chain's CDR3 is CASSPALVRIDNEQFF. The DNA for the CDR3 is TGCGCCAGCAGCCCTGCCCTTGTAAGGATTGACAATGAGCAGTTCTTC. The entire variable domain, with the rest obtained from reference TRBV5-1 and TRBJ2-1, is as follows: KAGVTQTPRYLIKTRGQQVTLSCSPISGHRSVSWYQQTPGQGLQFLFEYFSETQRNKGNFPGRFSGRQFSNSRSEMNVSTLELGDSALYLCASSPALVRIDNEQFFGPGTRLTVL.

The CDR3 reads CASSVGPSEGNIQYF. Written as DNA, the CDR3 is TGTGCCAGCAGCGTAGGCCCCAGCGAGGGTAACATTCAGTACTTC. The rearrangement joins TRBV9 to TRBJ2-4, with D possibly TRBD2 on 5 matching bases. Germline V lookup: CDR1 SGDLS, CDR2 YYNGEE. The V gene lost 0 bases and the J gene lost 7 bases, with 14 bases spanning the gap. This CDR3 is 15 amino acids long.

The rearrangement joins TRBV4-1 to TRBJ2-1; the match to TRBD1 covers 10 bases. The CDR3 length is 16 residues. Looked up from germline, CDR1 is MGHRA and CDR2 is YSYEKL. With V trimmed by 1 base and J by 5 bases, 5 bases remained unmatched. This CDR3 is CASSQADRGRNNEQFF. CDR3 nucleotide sequence: TGCGCCAGCAGCCAAGCAGACAGGGGGCGCAACAATGAGCAGTTCTTC.

This clonotype was recorded a few times. J is TRBJ1-3 and V is TRBV4-1; maybe TRBD1 (5 bases). This CDR3 has 16 amino acids. Germline V gives CDR1 MGHRA, CDR2 YSYEKL. V shed 3 bases and J shed 8 bases, with 20 bases lying between them. CDR3 in DNA: TGCGCCAGCAGCCACTTCGGGGGGTCGTCTATATACACCATATATTTT. Its translation: CASSHFGGSSIYTIYF.

The rearrangement uses TRBV6-1 and TRBJ2-1; TRBD2 matches 10 bases. The CDR3 runs to 17 residues. Germline-derived CDR1 and CDR2 are MNHNS and SASEGT. J lost 5 bases, V lost 6 bases, and 13 bases had no gene match. As DNA, the CDR3 is TGTGCCAGCAGCCCCCAGCGTGGGACTAGCGAACACAATGAGCAGTTCTTC. Translating gives CASSPQRGTSEHNEQFF.

This clonotype was counted ten times or more. V usage is TRBV5-6 and J usage is TRBJ2-2; D perhaps matches TRBD2 (5 bases). The V end lost 2 bases, the J end lost 8 bases, and 7 bases lay between the germline ends. The CDR3 consists of 12 residues. Germline V gene sequence: CDR1 SGHDT, CDR2 YYEEEE. The CDR3 DNA is TGTGCCAGCAGCTTTGGCGGGGGGGAGCTGTTTTTT. Translated, it gives CASSFGGGELFF.

The chain couples TRBV27 to TRBJ2-3, with 14 bases that match TRBD2. V shed 5 bases, J shed 0 bases, and the junction held 10 bases outside the gene matches. The V gene's germline CDR1 is MNHEY and CDR2 SMNVEV (reference sequence). This CDR3 has 19 residues. CDR3 DNA sequence: TGTGCCAGCAGTCACCGCGGGACTAGCGGGGGTGCGAGCACAGATACGCAGTATTTT. The encoded protein is CASSHRGTSGGASTDTQYF.

A few counts support this clonotype. The V and J genes are TRBV5-1 and TRBJ2-5, with TRBD2 matching over 12 bases. Trimming removed 4 bases from V and 6 bases from J; junction bases left unmatched: 10. The CDR3 totals 16 residues. The germline gives CDR1 SGHRS, CDR2 YFSETQ. The CDR3 sequence: CASSQASGGAAKTQYF. The CDR3 DNA sequence: TGCGCCAGCAGCCAAGCTAGCGGGGGGGCCGCCAAGACCCAGTACTTC.

In its sample, this clonotype was seen a few times. This sequence joins TRBV4-3 and TRBJ2-3; no clear D gene. CDR3 length equals 13 residues. The V end lost 1 base, the J end lost 9 bases, and 11 bases lay between the germline ends. Germline V gives CDR1 LGHNA, CDR2 YSLEER. The CDR3 region is CASSQAAAGTQYF. The CDR3 DNA reads TGCGCCAGCAGCCAAGCGGCGGCAGGCACGCAGTATTTT.

In this sample, this clonotype turned up a few times. The V and J genes are TRBV6-5 and TRBJ1-1, with D uncertain. The CDR3 has 15 amino acids. Germline assignment: CDR1 MNHEY and CDR2 SVGAGI. Trimming took off 6 bases at V and 0 bases at J, with 14 bases between the two ends. The DNA of the CDR3 is TGTGCCAGCAGGAGCCTCACAGCCATGAACACTGAAGCTTTCTTT. Translated, it gives CASRSLTAMNTEAFF.

The chain couples TRBV12-3 or TRBV12-4 to TRBJ2-3, with D tentatively TRBD2 (6 bases). Trimming pared 6 bases from V and 3 bases from J, leaving 16 bases between. The CDR3 totals 15 residues. DNA for the CDR3: TGTGCCAGCAGCCCCCCGCGGGGACGTACAGATACGCAGTATTTT. Translation gives CASSPPRGRTDTQYF.

In its sample, this clonotype was seen a few times. The chain couples TRBV4-2 to TRBJ2-3, with 7 nucleotides matching TRBD2. The germline CDR1 and CDR2 sequences are LGHNA and YNFKEQ. With V trimmed by 4 bases and J by 1 base, 8 bases remained unmatched. This CDR3 contains 16 residues. CDR3 sequence: CASSPTASGGTDTQYF. In nucleotides, the CDR3 is TGTGCCAGCAGCCCAACGGCCAGCGGGGGCACAGATACGCAGTATTTT.

This clonotype was counted only a few times. The rearrangement links TRBV11-2 to TRBJ2-1, with 8 positions matching TRBD1. V shed 3 bases and J 6 bases; nucleotides not matched to a gene: 4. Germline V CDR1 and CDR2: SGHAT, FQNNGV. The CDR3 loop spans 14 amino acids. DNA for the CDR3: TGTGCCAGCAGCTTTGGGACAGGCATCAATGAGCAGTTCTTC. It encodes CASSFGTGINEQFF.

There are a few counts of this clonotype. V usage is TRBV6-6 and J usage is TRBJ1-2; TRBD1 aligns across 7 bases. Germline-derived CDR1 and CDR2 are MNHNY and SVGAGI (reference sequence). The CDR3 is made up of 14 amino acids. Losses at the gene ends were 5 bases for V and 2 bases for J; bases not matched to a gene: 5. This CDR3 reads CASSKRGLNYGYTF. CDR3 DNA sequence: TGTGCCAGCAGTAAAAGGGGGCTCAACTATGGCTACACCTTC.

This clonotype was detected only once. The chain recombines TRBV4-3 with TRBJ2-5; D is perhaps TRBD2 (7 bases). The CDR3 runs to 15 residues. V was cut by 0 bases and J by 5 bases, with 13 bases left in between. Germline loops: CDR1 LGHNA, CDR2 YSLEER. The CDR3 protein is CASSQDWGGRETQYF. The CDR3 nucleotides read TGCGCCAGCAGCCAAGACTGGGGGGGCCGGGAGACCCAGTACTTC.

The chain combines TRBV4-1 with TRBJ1-3, with D unclear. Germline CDR1 is MGHRA and CDR2 is YSYEKL. CDR3 length: 18 amino acids. Trimming pared 4 bases from V and 4 bases from J, leaving 23 bases between. The CDR3, as DNA: TGCGCCAGCAGCCGACCACCGGACCGGGCCCCGGGGGGAAACACCATATATTTT. Its protein product is CASSRPPDRAPGGNTIYF.

CDR3 protein: CASSLVEGAREQFF. DNA for the CDR3: TGTGCCAGCAGTTTAGTTGAGGGGGCGAGGGAGCAGTTCTTC. The chain links TRBV12-3 or TRBV12-4 to TRBJ2-1; 7 bases are a match to TRBD1. This CDR3 is built from 14 residues. The V gene end was trimmed by 1 base and the J gene end by 10 bases; junction bases not matched to a gene: 7.

This clonotype was picked up a small number of times. The genes are TRBV12-3 or TRBV12-4 and TRBJ2-3; 11 bases are a match to TRBD2. V dropped 1 base and J dropped 4; count of bases not matched to a gene: 4. The CDR3 sequence is 16 residues long. The CDR3 DNA is TGTGCCAGCAGTTTAGTTCTAGCGGGGGGTGCAGATACGCAGTATTTT. Translated: CASSLVLAGGADTQYF.

This clonotype was recorded many times. The genes are TRBV4-3 and TRBJ2-5, with 13 bases aligning to TRBD2. Germline-derived CDR1 and CDR2 are LGHNA and YSLEER. The trim removed 2 bases at V and 5 bases at J, leaving 2 bases unmatched. CDR3 length: 15 residues. The CDR3 loop reads CASSQTSGGAETQYF. The CDR3 DNA follows: TGCGCCAGCAGCCAAACTAGCGGGGGGGCCGAGACCCAGTACTTC.